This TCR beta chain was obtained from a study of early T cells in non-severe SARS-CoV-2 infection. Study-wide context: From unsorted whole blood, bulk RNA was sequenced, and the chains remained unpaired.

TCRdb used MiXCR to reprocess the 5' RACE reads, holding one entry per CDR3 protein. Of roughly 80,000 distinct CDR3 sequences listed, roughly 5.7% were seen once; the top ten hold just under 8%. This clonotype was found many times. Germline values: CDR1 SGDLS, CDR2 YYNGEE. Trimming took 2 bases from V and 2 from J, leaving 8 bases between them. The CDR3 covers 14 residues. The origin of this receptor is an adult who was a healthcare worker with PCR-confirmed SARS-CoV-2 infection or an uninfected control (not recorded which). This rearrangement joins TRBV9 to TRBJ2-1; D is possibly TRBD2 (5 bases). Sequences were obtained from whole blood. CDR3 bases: TGTGCCAGCAGCGTTAATAGCGCCTACAATGAGCAGTTCTTC. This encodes CASSVNSAYNEQFF.